This TCR beta chain was retrieved from a study of blood T cell repertoires in COVID-19. About the research overall: There were acute and convalescent COVID-19 samples, and they came from the United States, Italy and Spain. In each case, the material was cDNA or gDNA derived from T cells, B-cell-depleted T cells, or PBMCs.

Germline V gives CDR1 MDHEN, CDR2 SYDVKM. The V segment lost 8 bases and the J segment 6 bases; nucleotides outside the gene matches: 13. CDR3 size: 15 residues. Original processing methods: Amplifying reference gene primers gave estimates of nucleated cell counts. Profiled with immunoSEQ multiplex PCR; TCRdb holds only in-frame clones, not every one. The V and J calls and clone size were taken over from that table, and D and trimming were inferred from the DNA. The repertoire has 60,000 to 70,000 clones, 91% of them found once; the top ten carry about 7.3%. The clonotype originates from a human donor in a cohort sampled during active COVID-19. The material sequenced was peripheral blood. The V call is TRBV28, the J call TRBJ2-3; TRBD2 matches at 8 bases. CDR3 loop: CASGGGVAGPDTQYF. CDR3 bases: TGTGCCAGCGGGGGTGGGGTAGCGGGACCTGATACGCAGTATTTT.